This T cell receptor (beta chain) was captured in a study of beta chain features in type 1 diabetes. Findings and caveats of the study: TCRB CDR3s were moderately but significantly shorter in Type 1 diabetes patients in all four CD4+ subsets.

The junction had 8 bases not matched to a gene; V was cut back by 2 bases and J by 8 bases. CDR1 and CDR2 (germline): SGHDN, FVKESK. CDR3 size: 15 residues. As for this clone: Its cognate antigen is unknown.

Expressed TCRB transcripts were sequenced, since all the RNA that had been isolated was reverse transcribed. The method was immunoSEQ multiplex PCR; TCRdb's version includes in-frame clones alone and lacks a portion of them. The table lists 93,000 or so clones, around 30% of them singletons. The chain employs TRBV14 and TRBJ2-1, with 8 bases identical to TRBD2. Sequencing was performed on central memory CD4+ T cells from blood. The clonotype was recovered from a woman between 18 and 29 years old with type 1 diabetes. The CDR3 DNA is TGTGCCAGCAGCCAAACCGGGACTAGGATCCATGAGCAGTTCTTC. This codes for CASSQTGTRIHEQFF.